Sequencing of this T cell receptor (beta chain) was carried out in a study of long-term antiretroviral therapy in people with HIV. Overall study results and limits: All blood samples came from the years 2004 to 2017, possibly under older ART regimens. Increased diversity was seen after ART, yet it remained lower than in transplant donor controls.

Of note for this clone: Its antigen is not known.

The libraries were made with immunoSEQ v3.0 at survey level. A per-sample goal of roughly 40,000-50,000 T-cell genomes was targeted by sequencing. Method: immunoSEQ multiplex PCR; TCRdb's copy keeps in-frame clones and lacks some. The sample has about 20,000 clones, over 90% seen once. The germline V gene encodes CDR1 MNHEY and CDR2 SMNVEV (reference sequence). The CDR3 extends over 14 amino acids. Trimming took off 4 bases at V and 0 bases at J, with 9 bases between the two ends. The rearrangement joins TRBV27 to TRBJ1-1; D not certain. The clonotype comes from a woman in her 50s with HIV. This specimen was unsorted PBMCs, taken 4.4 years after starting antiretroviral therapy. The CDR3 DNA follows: TGTGCCAGCAGTTCTGTCAGACTGAACACTGAAGCTTTCTTT. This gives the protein CASSSVRLNTEAFF.